Described below is a single T cell receptor beta chain sequence and its context. The antigen is undetermined. This sample is part of a study of blood T cells in healthy people across ages. Whole-study context: Researchers report that template switching captured about one barcoded beta molecule per two T cells. Findings and caveats of the study: Diversity estimated from one million T cells was considered an underestimate.

RNA extraction gave at least 5.5 micrograms of total RNA per sample. A second PCR, run for roughly 7 to 11 cycles, used a sample-barcoded 5' primer plus a J-beta primer mix. Each CDR3 protein gets one entry after TCRdb re-called the 5' RACE reads with MiXCR. Altogether more than 1 million distinct CDR3 sequences are present, under 55% being singletons, with the ten largest covering over 15%. The TCR was taken from a woman in her fifties or sixties in good health. The sample taken for sequencing was blood.

CDR3 sequence reads: CSARVGNTDTQYF. CDR3 nucleotide sequence: TGCAGTGCTAGAGTTGGGAACACAGATACGCAGTATTTT. The V call is TRBV20-1, the J call TRBJ2-3; D is uncertain. V shed 1 base and J shed 2 bases, with 7 bases lying between them. Per the germline V gene, CDR1 is DFQATT and CDR2 is SNEGSKA (reference sequence). The CDR3 extends over 13 amino acids.